One sample yielded the 15 T cell receptor beta chains listed below, sequenced in a study of cytomegalovirus exposure and HLA in healthy donors (dated by TCRdb to 2017 to 2019). The library was generated by the immunoSEQ multiplex PCR assay. For the multiplex PCR, a mixture combining 60 forward primers for TCR Vbeta segments and 13 reverse primers for TCR Jbeta segments was used. As stored in TCRdb, this immuneACCESS dataset retains in-frame rearrangements with V and J assigned. A fraction of the clones does not appear; measured against another copy, unresolved V genes explain less than half of the discrepancy, and the remainder lacks a known reason. This sample comprises under 200,000 clones, roughly two thirds of them detected only once. 2.5% to 3% of the sample is taken by the ten largest. Sequencing was performed on PBMCs. These receptors all come from a woman aged 40 to 49 in good health and CMV-seropositive.

The chain couples TRBV18 to TRBJ1-1, with 8 bases aligning to TRBD1. The CDR3 runs to 15 residues. Germline-derived CDR1 and CDR2 are KGHSH and LQKENI. V lost 3 bases to trimming and J lost 4 bases; unmatched junction nucleotides: 7. CDR3 protein: CASSPSTGAGTEAFF. Here the CDR3 DNA reads TGTGCCAGCTCACCCTCGACAGGGGCTGGCACTGAAGCTTTCTTT.

This clone has more than one count but fewer than ten. This rearrangement joins TRBV10-3 to TRBJ2-2; 7 bases map to TRBD2. Germline CDR1 is ENHRY and CDR2 is SYGVKD. The trim removed 10 bases at V and 6 bases at J, leaving 5 bases unmatched. The CDR3 is 12 residues long. CDR3 loop: CATAGVPGELFF. The DNA of the CDR3 is TGTGCCACCGCGGGGGTTCCCGGGGAGCTGTTTTTT.

The chain is built from TRBV6-1 and TRBJ2-3, with TRBD2 matching 16 bases. The germline gives CDR1 MNHNS, CDR2 SASEGT. CDR3 size: 20 residues. V gave up 0 bases and J gave up 1 base; unmatched junction bases: 7. The CDR3 is CASSEARGLAGGPGTDTQYF. Here the CDR3 DNA reads TGTGCCAGCAGTGAAGCAAGGGGACTAGCGGGAGGGCCAGGCACAGATACGCAGTATTTT.

The chain links TRBV11-1 to TRBJ2-5, with 7 nucleotides matching TRBD1. The germline CDR1 and CDR2 sequences are SGHAT and FQDESV (reference sequence). The CDR3 runs 15 residues. After removal of 5 bases from V and 5 bases from J, the junction contained 11 bases not matched to a gene. The CDR3 region has the DNA TGTGCCAGCAGCCCTCCAGACAGGGCCGACGAGACCCAGTACTTC. It yields the protein CASSPPDRADETQYF.

As concerns this clone: The junction shows a germline mismatch at one end, possibly a read error. The V and J genes are TRBV29-1 and TRBJ1-2; D remains unclear. This CDR3 has 13 residues. Germline CDR1 and CDR2: SQVTM and ANQGSEA. The CDR3 sequence: CSVVASGFYGYPF. For the CDR3, the DNA is TGCAGCGTTGTCGCCTCCGGGTTCTATGGCTACCCCTTC.

The genes are TRBV28 and TRBJ1-1; a possible D gene is TRBD1 (5 bases). CDR1 and CDR2 (germline): MDHEN, SYDVKM. The CDR3 consists of 13 residues. Deletions cut 6 bases from V and 3 bases from J, with 11 bases between. CDR3 loop: CASRGQGDTEAFF. DNA of the CDR3: TGTGCCAGCAGGGGTCAAGGGGACACTGAAGCTTTCTTT. The whole variable domain, filled in from reference TRBV28 and TRBJ1-1, reads DVKVTQSSRYLVKRTGEKVFLECVQDMDHENMFWYRQDPGLGLRLIYFSYDVKMKEKGDIPEGYSVSREKKERFSLILESASTNQTSMYLCASRGQGDTEAFFGQGTRLTVV.

This clone was picked up a small number of times. The chain joins TRBV7-6 to TRBJ1-2; D may be TRBD1 (6 bases). V was trimmed by 5 bases and J by 4 bases, leaving 17 bases between them. CDR1 is SGHVS and CDR2 is FNYEAQ in the germline V gene. The CDR3 totals 15 residues. The DNA of the CDR3 is TGTGCCAGCAGCCCCTCGCCAGGACAGAGCTATGGCTACACCTTC. This encodes CASSPSPGQSYGYTF.

This clone has a handful of counts. The chain links TRBV5-1 to TRBJ1-1; D gene unclear. V was shortened by 3 bases and J by 11 bases, with 11 bases between the two germline ends. The germline V gene has CDR1 SGHRS and CDR2 YFSETQ. The CDR3 length is 11 residues. CDR3 bases: TGCGCCAGCAGCTCGGACTCACGCGCTTTCTTT. Protein: CASSSDSRAFF.

The chain links TRBV9 to TRBJ2-2; TRBD2 agrees at 7 bases. In germline, CDR1 is SGDLS, CDR2 YYNGEE. This CDR3 has 16 residues. V trimming: 0 bases; J trimming: 0 bases; junction bases outside the gene matches: 2. The CDR3 loop reads CASSVVSGPNTGELFF. Here the CDR3 DNA reads TGTGCCAGCAGCGTAGTTAGCGGGCCGAACACCGGGGAGCTGTTTTTT.

V is TRBV11-3 and J is TRBJ2-5; D not resolved. This CDR3 region has 13 residues. V was shortened by 5 bases and J by 2 bases, with 9 bases between the two germline ends. The germline V gene has CDR1 SGHNT and CDR2 YENEEA. The CDR3 bases are TGTGCCAGCAGCCAAGAGTCTCAAGAGACCCAGTACTTC. Its translation: CASSQESQETQYF.

This chain joins TRBV28 and TRBJ2-1, with 7 bases identical to TRBD1. Germline V lookup: CDR1 MDHEN, CDR2 SYDVKM. This CDR3 contains 14 residues. V dropped 9 bases and J dropped 4; count of bases not matched to a gene: 9. CDR3 loop: CASSYGTAYNEQFF. The CDR3 DNA is TGTGCCAGTTCCTACGGGACAGCTTACAATGAGCAGTTCTTC.

The V call is TRBV2, the J call TRBJ1-6; perhaps TRBD1 as D (6 bases). This CDR3 comprises 14 residues. V lost 4 bases to trimming and J lost 14 bases, with 18 bases between them. CDR1 is SNHLY, CDR2 FYNNEI, per germline. CDR3 in DNA: TGTGCCAGCAGTGCCCGGGACAAGCCGTTGACCCTCCACTTT. It specifies CASSARDKPLTLHF.

The chain joins TRBV4-2 to TRBJ2-3; D ambiguous. The CDR3 has 15 residues. Trimming stripped 0 bases from V and 1 base from J, with 8 bases between. The V gene's germline CDR1 is LGHNA and CDR2 YNFKEQ. For the CDR3, the DNA is TGTGCCAGCAGCCAAGATAGAGCTCGCACAGATACGCAGTATTTT. Encoded protein: CASSQDRARTDTQYF.

V gene TRBV4-3 combines with J gene TRBJ2-1; 9 bases agree with TRBD2. With V trimmed by 0 bases and J by 7 bases, 4 bases remained unmatched. This CDR3 is 15 amino acids long. Germline V gene lookup returns CDR1 LGHNA and CDR2 YSLEER. The CDR3 spells CASSQDGGRGNEQFF. The CDR3, as DNA: TGCGCCAGCAGCCAAGACGGCGGGAGGGGTAATGAGCAGTTCTTC.

This chain connects TRBV12-2 to TRBJ1-1; the table names TRBD1, a call not compared with the DNA. TRBV12-2 represents a pseudogene. This CDR3 spans 15 amino acids. CDR3 DNA sequence: TGTGCAAGTCGCTTAGTCCGTCAAGGGGGAACTGAAGCTTTCTTT. It yields the protein CASRLVRQGGTEAFF.